This T cell receptor (beta chain) was sequenced for a study of immune cell composition in non-small cell lung cancer. Sequencing was performed with immunoSEQ multiplex PCR; in TCRdb, only in-frame clones are kept and a portion is missing. The sample consists of under 750 clones, around 87% of them appearing once. The CDR3 has 16 residues. CDR1 and CDR2 from the germline V gene are LGHNA and YNFKEQ. V trimming: 3 bases; J trimming: 4 bases; junction bases outside the gene matches: 10. Study results and caveats: Clones >0.5% enriched in tumour were rarer in adenocarcinoma (around 35%) than squamous (approximately 80%). It was not proven that tumour-reactive clones equal dominant tumour-associated clones.

Normal lung was taken at the farthest possible site, at least 3 cm from tumour. To note about this clone: Its target is not known.

This chain joins TRBV4-2 and TRBJ2-7, with 9 positions matching TRBD1. The clonotype originates from a human donor with non-small cell lung cancer. The specimen sequenced was non-adjacent lung tissue. The CDR3 here is CASSHRTGTGSYEQYF. The CDR3 DNA follows: TGTGCCAGCAGCCACCGTACCGGGACAGGGTCGTACGAGCAGTACTTC.